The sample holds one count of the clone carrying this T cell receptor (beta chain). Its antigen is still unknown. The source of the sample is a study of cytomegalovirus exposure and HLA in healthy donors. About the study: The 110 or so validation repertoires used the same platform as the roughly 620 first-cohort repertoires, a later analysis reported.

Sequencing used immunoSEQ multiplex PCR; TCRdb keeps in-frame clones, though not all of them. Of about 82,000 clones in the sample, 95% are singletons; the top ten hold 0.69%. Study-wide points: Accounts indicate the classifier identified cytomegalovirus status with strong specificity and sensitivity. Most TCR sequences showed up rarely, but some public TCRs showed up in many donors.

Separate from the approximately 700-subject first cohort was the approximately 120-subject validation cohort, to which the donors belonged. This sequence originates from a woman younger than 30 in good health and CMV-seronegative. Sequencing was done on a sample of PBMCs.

In DNA, the CDR3 is TGTGCCAGCAGACCGACAGGGGGCGACTATGGCTACACCTTC. Protein: CASRPTGGDYGYTF. V and J are TRBV25-1 and TRBJ1-2, with 10 positions matching TRBD1. V lost 6 bases to trimming and J lost 3 bases; unmatched junction nucleotides: 4. CDR1 and CDR2 from the germline V gene are MGHDK and SYGVNS. The CDR3 runs to 14 residues.